The 23 T cell receptor beta chains reported below all come from one sample, sequenced in a study of CXCR3-negative and CXCR3-positive naive CD8 T cells (dated by TCRdb to the late 2010s). Sequenced using a NextSeq 550. The Human TCR Profiling Kit (MiLaboratory) was used to prepare UMI-labeled 5' RACE TRB cDNA libraries. TCRdb reprocessed the reads, reporting each CDR3 protein sequence once and no DNA. The table kept for this sample lists 55,000 to 65,000 distinct CDR3 sequences. Approximately 4.5% of the sample is in the top ten clones. Sequences were obtained from naive CXCR3- CD8+ T cells from blood. The cell subset or site label here, explained by the study, means: CD45RO-CCR7+CD27+CD95- naive CD8+ T cells lacking CXCR3 (TNR3-). Receptor source: a human donor in good health. Some clones in this sample may be carry-over from other donors' samples.

The chain combines TRBV14 with TRBJ2-7; TCRdb names TRBD1, which stays unverified in the absence of DNA. The CDR3 is 18 amino acids. Germline loops: CDR1 SGHDN, CDR2 FVKESK. CDR3 residues: CASSQEGWGRGHFYEQYF.

The V gene is TRBV12-3 or TRBV12-4, the J gene TRBJ1-2; TCRdb's D call of TRBD1 is untestable without DNA. The CDR3 covers 14 residues. The CDR3 is CASSLDQGLYGYTF.

V and J are TRBV3-1 and TRBJ2-3; TCRdb's assignment of TRBD1 cannot be checked, as there is no DNA. The CDR3 extends over 16 amino acids. Germline lookup yields CDR1 LGHDT and CDR2 YNNKEL (reference sequence). The CDR3 sequence: CASSQETGGLSDTQYF.

This chain connects TRBV7-9 to TRBJ1-1. The CDR3 sequence is 13 residues long. The germline CDR1 and CDR2 sequences are SEHNR and FQNEAQ (reference sequence). The CDR3 loop is CASRTDGNTEAFF.

The CDR3 reads CASSRFPGELFF. This chain links TRBV28 with TRBJ2-2. The CDR3 loop spans 12 amino acids. Per the germline V gene, CDR1 is MDHEN and CDR2 is SYDVKM.

J is TRBJ2-7 and V is TRBV29-1; the TCRdb call, TRBD1, lacks DNA for checking. Germline assignment: CDR1 SQVTM and CDR2 ANQGSEA. The CDR3 consists of 12 residues. The CDR3 loop reads CSVQDRDYEQYF.

J is TRBJ2-3 and V is TRBV28; the D call from TCRdb, TRBD1, cannot be confirmed without DNA. The CDR3 spans 15 residues. Germline CDR1 reads MDHEN; CDR2 reads SYDVKM. The CDR3: CASSFGTGGSDTQYF.

The rearrangement uses TRBV6-1 and TRBJ2-7; TCRdb's assignment of TRBD1 cannot be checked, as there is no DNA. The CDR3 has 16 amino acids. Germline V gene data show CDR1 as MNHNS and CDR2 as SASEGT. The chain's CDR3 is CASSEAGLSPSYEQYF.

V usage is TRBV27 and J usage is TRBJ2-1; no DNA is available, so the TRBD2 call from TCRdb remains unchecked. CDR1 MNHEY and CDR2 SMNVEV come from the germline V gene (reference sequence). This CDR3 is built from 14 residues. This chain's CDR3 is CASRSGGTYNEQFF.

V usage is TRBV29-1 and J usage is TRBJ2-7; TCRdb's D call, TRBD2, is unchecked because there is no DNA. The CDR3 extends over 16 amino acids. The germline V gene has CDR1 SQVTM and CDR2 ANQGSEA. CDR3 amino acids: CSVVRPAGGPSYEQYF.

This rearrangement joins TRBV7-9 to TRBJ1-2; the D call from TCRdb, TRBD1, cannot be confirmed without DNA. The CDR3 runs to 14 residues. Germline V gene data show CDR1 as SEHNR and CDR2 as FQNEAQ (reference sequence). This CDR3 reads CASSLGWGNYDYTF.

The chain links TRBV29-1 to TRBJ2-7; TCRdb selects TRBD1, and the lack of DNA leaves this call unchecked. This CDR3 comprises 13 residues. Germline V gene data show CDR1 as SQVTM and CDR2 as ANQGSEA. CDR3 in amino acids: CSVDEGGAREQYF.

V and J are TRBV7-3 and TRBJ2-4; TCRdb returns TRBD1, unconfirmable since there is no DNA. The V gene's germline CDR1 is SGHTA and CDR2 FQGTGA. The CDR3 has 15 amino acids. The CDR3: CASSLSGTGWDIQYF. Based on the CDR3 plus reference TRBV7-3 and TRBJ2-4, the full variable domain is GAGVSQTPSNKVTEKGKYVELRCDPISGHTALYWYRQSLGQGPEFLIYFQGTGAADDSGLPNDRFFAVRPEGSVSTLKIQRTERGDSAVYLCASSLSGTGWDIQYFGAGTRLSVL.

This chain links TRBV12-3 or TRBV12-4 with TRBJ2-1; TCRdb proposes TRBD2, but this gene call is untestable without DNA. The CDR3 totals 20 residues. CDR3 loop: CASRGVDGAQASDSYNEQFF.

The J gene is TRBJ1-1, the V gene TRBV20-1; there is no DNA to check the TCRdb D call of TRBD1. This CDR3 contains 14 residues. Germline V lookup: CDR1 DFQATT, CDR2 SNEGSKA (reference sequence). CDR3 protein: CSARDIGGDAEAFF.

The chain couples TRBV7-3 to TRBJ2-7; TCRdb returns TRBD2, unconfirmable since there is no DNA. In germline, CDR1 is SGHTA, CDR2 FQGTGA. This CDR3 comprises 16 residues. This chain's CDR3 is CASSLSPSGGSYEQYF.

J is TRBJ2-1 and V is TRBV9; TCRdb designates TRBD2, a call that cannot be tested without DNA. CDR1 SGDLS and CDR2 YYNGEE come from the germline V gene. This CDR3 spans 18 amino acids. The CDR3 loop is CASSLRLAGGEVYNEQFF.

The V gene is TRBV14, the J gene TRBJ2-7. The CDR3 length is 12 residues. Germline V gives CDR1 SGHDN, CDR2 FVKESK. CDR3 in amino acids: CASSQGVYEQYF.

This sequence joins TRBV20-1 and TRBJ2-4; the D call from TCRdb, TRBD1, cannot be confirmed without DNA. CDR1 is DFQATT, CDR2 SNEGSKA, per germline (reference sequence). CDR3 length: 15 residues. This CDR3 is CSASIRGAAKNIQYF.

The chain recombines TRBV28 with TRBJ2-1; TCRdb gives TRBD1 as the D gene, but with no DNA this cannot be confirmed. The CDR3 has 14 amino acids. Germline-derived CDR1 and CDR2 are MDHEN and SYDVKM. CDR3 residues: CASTLGQSYNEQFF.

CDR3 region: CASSQEAAAWFF. The V call is TRBV3-1, the J call TRBJ2-1; TCRdb designates TRBD2, a call that cannot be tested without DNA. The germline V gene encodes CDR1 LGHDT and CDR2 YNNKEL (reference sequence). The CDR3 is 12 amino acids.

The gene calls are TRBV4-2 and TRBJ2-1; TCRdb lists TRBD2, though no DNA is available to test this call. Germline CDR1 LGHNA, CDR2 YNFKEQ. The CDR3 contains 15 residues. CDR3 amino acids: CASSQVAGSYNEQFF.

This chain joins TRBV7-9 and TRBJ2-5; as DNA is missing, the TRBD2 call by TCRdb cannot be tested. CDR3 size: 21 residues. The V gene's germline CDR1 is SEHNR and CDR2 FQNEAQ (reference sequence). The CDR3 here is CASSSRTLLVAGGGDQETQYF.